This TCR beta chain was profiled in a study of cytomegalovirus exposure and HLA in healthy donors. Notes on this clone: No antigen is known for it.

Germline V gene sequence: CDR1 SGHRS, CDR2 YFSETQ. The CDR3 runs to 15 residues. V was pared by 2 bases and J by 5 bases, with 14 bases between. Overall study findings and caveats: TCR beta chains numbering more than 150 were designated cytomegalovirus-associated. Several of the most significant clusters appeared linked to common viral pathogens, based on a later analysis.

A multiplex PCR was run with 60 Vbeta primers and 13 Jbeta primers. The protocol was immunoSEQ multiplex PCR, while the TCRdb copy is restricted to in-frame clones and leaves out a portion. Of 150,000 to 200,000 clones listed, under 85% are singletons. The chain has TRBV5-1 and TRBJ2-1; D is possibly TRBD2 (7 bases). What was sequenced was PBMCs. The clonotype was recovered from a male donor in good health and CMV-seronegative. The CDR3 protein is CASSLWGGGNNEQFF. CDR3 in DNA: TGCGCCAGCAGCTTATGGGGGGGCGGCAACAATGAGCAGTTCTTC.